The 21 T cell receptor beta chains below were found in one sample sequenced in a study of cytotoxic CD8 clonotypes in ibrutinib-treated CLL. Data came from immunoSEQ multiplex PCR; TCRdb stores just in-frame clones and leaves some out. The sample has about 200,000 clones, about four fifths seen once. Sample: PBMCs, taken after 12 months of ibrutinib treatment. These receptors originate from a human donor with chronic lymphocytic leukemia.

V gene TRBV28 combines with J gene TRBJ2-5; 10 bases agree with TRBD2. This CDR3 has 14 residues. Germline V gene sequence: CDR1 MDHEN, CDR2 SYDVKM. V was pared by 5 bases and J by 4 bases, with 4 bases of the junction left unmatched. The CDR3 is CASSLSSGRETQYF. DNA for the CDR3: TGTGCCAGCAGTCTATCTAGCGGGAGAGAGACCCAGTACTTC.

Only one count was recorded for this clone. This chain uses TRBV4-1 with TRBJ2-3; D is ambiguous. Trimming left V 6 bases short and J 6 bases short, with 22 bases between. Germline V CDR1 and CDR2: MGHRA, YSYEKL. The CDR3 contains 16 residues. CDR3 amino acids: CASRLEASTWGDTQYF. The CDR3, as DNA: TGCGCCAGCAGGCTAGAGGCCAGCACCTGGGGTGATACGCAGTATTTT.

This clone has more than one count but fewer than ten. The chain has TRBV28 and TRBJ1-4; D is possibly TRBD1 (6 bases). Germline V lookup: CDR1 MDHEN, CDR2 SYDVKM. The V end lost 3 bases, the J end lost 4 bases, and 15 bases lay between the germline ends. The CDR3 runs to 16 residues. The CDR3 loop reads CASSFYMGRGNEKLFF. CDR3 DNA sequence: TGTGCCAGCAGTTTCTATATGGGCAGGGGTAATGAAAAACTGTTTTTT.

The chain carries TRBV5-1 and TRBJ1-2, with D hard to call. Trimming shortened V by 2 bases and J by 8 bases, and 16 bases separated the two germline ends. CDR1 and CDR2 from the germline V gene are SGHRS and YFSETQ. The CDR3 is made up of 14 amino acids. The CDR3 coding sequence is TGCGCCAGCAGCTTCATGTCTCGGTCGGGAGGCTACACCTTC. Translation: CASSFMSRSGGYTF.

This chain uses TRBV7-2 with TRBJ2-7, with 9 bases identical to TRBD2. V gave up 5 bases and J gave up 9 bases; unmatched junction bases: 8. Germline values: CDR1 SGHTA, CDR2 FQGNSA. This CDR3 spans 13 amino acids. The CDR3 coding sequence is TGTGCCAGCAGCCCTGGGACTAGCTCTCGGCAGTACTTC. Translating it yields CASSPGTSSRQYF.

The chain combines TRBV5-4 with TRBJ1-3, with 7 bases lining up with TRBD1. The ends lost 5 bases at V and 1 base at J; junction bases unmatched: 6. The germline CDR1 and CDR2 sequences are SGHNT and YYREEE (reference sequence). CDR3 size: 15 residues. This chain's CDR3 is CASSNRGGSGNTIYF. The CDR3 DNA follows: TGTGCCAGCAGTAACAGGGGAGGGTCTGGAAACACCATATATTTT.

This chain links TRBV19 with TRBJ1-1; D uncertain. CDR1 is LNHDA and CDR2 is SQIVND in the germline V gene (reference sequence). This CDR3 region has 13 residues. V was shortened by 8 bases and J by 1 base, with 11 bases between the two germline ends. CDR3 coding DNA: TGTGCCAGTGCCCCAATCGGGAACACTGAAGCTTTCTTT. Protein: CASAPIGNTEAFF.

The chain has TRBV11-2 and TRBJ2-2; 10 nucleotides agree with TRBD1. CDR1 is SGHAT and CDR2 is FQNNGV in the germline V gene. V lost 5 bases, J lost 8 bases, and 5 bases stayed unmatched. This CDR3 has 14 residues. The CDR3 region is CASSRDRGEGELFF. The CDR3, as DNA: TGTGCCAGCAGCAGGGACAGGGGCGAGGGGGAGCTGTTTTTT. Using reference TRBV11-2 and TRBJ2-2 for the parts outside the CDR3, the full variable domain is EAGVAQSPRYKIIEKRQSVAFWCNPISGHATLYWYQQILGQGPKLLIQFQNNGVVDDSQLPKDRFSAERLKGVDSTLKIQPAKLEDSAVYLCASSRDRGEGELFFGEGSRLTVL.

This clone turned up a few times. This chain connects TRBV30 to TRBJ1-2; no definite D call. Germline CDR1 and CDR2: GTSNPN and SVGIG (reference sequence). With 2 bases removed from V and 4 bases from J, the gap between germline ends came to 8 bases. The CDR3 has 12 amino acids. CDR3 protein: CAWSPPTYGYTF. In DNA form, the CDR3 reads TGTGCCTGGAGTCCCCCGACCTATGGCTACACCTTC. The full variable domain, in which reference TRBV30 and TRBJ1-2 provide the parts outside the CDR3, is SQTIHQWPATLVQPVGSPLSLECTVEGTSNPNLYWYRQAAGRGLQLLFYSVGIGQISSEVPQNLSASRPQDRQFILSSKKLLLSDSGFYLCAWSPPTYGYTFGSGTRLTVV.

V is TRBV28 and J is TRBJ2-7; TRBD2 matches 7 bases. This CDR3 is built from 12 residues. The germline V gene encodes CDR1 MDHEN and CDR2 SYDVKM. The V segment lost 7 bases and the J segment 4 bases; nucleotides outside the gene matches: 4. In nucleotides, the CDR3 is TGTGCCAGCACGGGGGGTAGGTACGAGCAGTACTTC. It yields the protein CASTGGRYEQYF.

The chain combines TRBV30 with TRBJ1-1, with 8 positions matching TRBD1. Trimming at V came to 6 bases and at J to 7 bases, leaving 4 bases not matched to a gene. CDR1 and CDR2 (germline): GTSNPN, SVGIG (reference sequence). The CDR3 totals 11 residues. The CDR3 region has the DNA TGTGCCTGTGGACAGGGAGGTGAAGCTTTCTTT. Encoded protein: CACGQGGEAFF.

The gene calls are TRBV2 and TRBJ2-7; possibly TRBD1 for D (5 bases). The germline V and J ends were trimmed by 3 bases and 6 bases, with 15 bases remaining between them. Germline CDR1 SNHLY, CDR2 FYNNEI. This CDR3 is built from 14 residues. This CDR3 is CASSEGRVGLEQYF. The CDR3 bases are TGTGCCAGCAGTGAGGGCAGGGTCGGGCTCGAGCAGTACTTC.

The chain links TRBV30 to TRBJ2-5; D not certain. Germline CDR1 GTSNPN, CDR2 SVGIG (reference sequence). V lost 0 bases, J lost 5 bases, and 10 bases lay in between. CDR3 length equals 13 residues. The CDR3 DNA follows: TGTGCCTGGAGTGTACGTGTAGGTGAGACCCAGTACTTC. Translation: CAWSVRVGETQYF.

The V and J genes are TRBV2 and TRBJ2-1; TRBD1 might be the D (5 bases). The CDR3 consists of 12 residues. Trimming left V 7 bases short and J 8 bases short, with 12 bases between. Germline-derived CDR1 and CDR2 are SNHLY and FYNNEI. Written as DNA, the CDR3 is TGTGCCAGCAATCGCAGGGTGGATGAGCAGTTCTTC. Protein product: CASNRRVDEQFF.

CDR3 DNA sequence: TGTGCCAGTATTTCGGGGTCCCTTCCCTACGAGCAGTACTTC. It yields the protein CASISGSLPYEQYF. The V gene is TRBV19, the J gene TRBJ2-7, with a tentative D call TRBD2 (5 bases). This CDR3 region has 14 residues. Germline V gene data show CDR1 as LNHDA and CDR2 as SQIVND (reference sequence). The germline V and J ends were trimmed by 7 bases and 2 bases, with 15 bases remaining between them.

Only one count was recorded for this clone. The chain is built from TRBV27 and TRBJ2-5, with 7 bases matching TRBD1. Looked up from germline, CDR1 is MNHEY and CDR2 is SMNVEV (reference sequence). Unmatched junction bases numbered 12, after V lost 3 bases and J lost 5 bases. The CDR3 length is 16 residues. The CDR3 here is CASSFGTALGFETQYF. CDR3 nucleotides: TGTGCCAGCAGTTTTGGGACAGCTCTGGGTTTCGAGACCCAGTACTTC.

There are a few counts of this clone. V usage is TRBV19 and J usage is TRBJ1-1; D is unresolved. The V and J ends lost 6 bases and 0 bases respectively, with 17 bases between them. The length of the CDR3 is 16 residues. The germline CDR1 and CDR2 sequences are LNHDA and SQIVND (reference sequence). CDR3 nucleotide sequence: TGTGCCAGTAGGTTAAGGAAATTCAAGCTGAACACTGAAGCTTTCTTT. Its translation is CASRLRKFKLNTEAFF. Together with reference TRBV19 and TRBJ1-1, the CDR3 gives the full variable domain: DGGITQSPKYLFRKEGQNVTLSCEQNLNHDAMYWYRQDPGQGLRLIYYSQIVNDFQKGDIAEGYSVSREKKESFPLTVTSAQKNPTAFYLCASRLRKFKLNTEAFFGQGTRLTVV.

This clone was picked up one time. The CDR3 protein is CASSIVWTGPYEQYF. The CDR3 DNA sequence: TGTGCCAGTAGTATAGTTTGGACAGGGCCCTACGAGCAGTACTTC. This chain connects TRBV19 to TRBJ2-7; 8 bases are shared with TRBD1. The CDR3 consists of 15 residues. V lost 1 base to trimming and J lost 2 bases; unmatched junction nucleotides: 4. Germline values: CDR1 LNHDA, CDR2 SQIVND (reference sequence).

The rearrangement links TRBV27 to TRBJ2-5; D gene unclear. This CDR3 spans 12 amino acids. The ends were cut back, 2 bases at V and 5 bases at J, with 6 bases in the middle. Germline V gives CDR1 MNHEY, CDR2 SMNVEV (reference sequence). As DNA, the CDR3 is TGTGCCAGCAGTTTAGCTGGCGAGACCCAGTACTTC. Encoded protein: CASSLAGETQYF.

J is TRBJ2-4 and V is TRBV6-5; D call uncertain. V was pared by 5 bases and J by 0 bases, with 8 bases between. This CDR3 is built from 14 residues. CDR1 and CDR2 (germline): MNHEY, SVGAGI. The CDR3 DNA reads TGTGCCAGCAGTCACGACGGAGCCAAAAACATTCAGTACTTC. This encodes CASSHDGAKNIQYF.

Worth noting for this clone: Because the CDR3's place on the DNA is in doubt, the DNA is left out and the CDR3 is given as listed by TCRdb. This sequence joins TRBV7-6 and TRBJ1-5. Including both end residues, the CDR3 is 14 amino acids long. Per the germline V gene, CDR1 is SGHVS and CDR2 is FNYEAQ. The CDR3 loop reads CASSFGNGDQPQHF.